This T cell receptor (beta chain) was sequenced during a study of blood T cell repertoires in COVID-19. Study details: Italy, Spain and the United States were the sources of the convalescent and acute COVID-19 samples. The analysed material was cDNA or gDNA that came from T cells, B-cell-depleted T cells, or PBMCs.

TCRdb keeps only in-frame clones here, not all; method: immunoSEQ multiplex PCR. This sample has more than 100,000 clones; around 90% occur once, and the top ten carry around 3.5%. Germline CDR1 reads SGDLS; CDR2 reads YYNGEE. The V and J ends lost 1 base and 5 bases respectively, with 3 bases between them. The CDR3 is 12 amino acids. The receptor's source is a human donor in a cohort sampled during active COVID-19. Sequenced sample: peripheral blood. This sequence joins TRBV9 and TRBJ2-2; D unclear. CDR3 sequence (DNA): TGTGCCAGCAGCGTAACAACCGGGGAGCTGTTTTTT. It encodes CASSVTTGELFF. Variable domain in full (rest from reference TRBV9 and TRBJ2-2): DSGVTQTPKHLITATGQRVTLRCSPRSGDLSVYWYQQSLDQGLQFLIQYYNGEERAKGNILERFSAQQFPDLHSELNLSSLELGDSALYFCASSVTTGELFFGEGSRLTVL.